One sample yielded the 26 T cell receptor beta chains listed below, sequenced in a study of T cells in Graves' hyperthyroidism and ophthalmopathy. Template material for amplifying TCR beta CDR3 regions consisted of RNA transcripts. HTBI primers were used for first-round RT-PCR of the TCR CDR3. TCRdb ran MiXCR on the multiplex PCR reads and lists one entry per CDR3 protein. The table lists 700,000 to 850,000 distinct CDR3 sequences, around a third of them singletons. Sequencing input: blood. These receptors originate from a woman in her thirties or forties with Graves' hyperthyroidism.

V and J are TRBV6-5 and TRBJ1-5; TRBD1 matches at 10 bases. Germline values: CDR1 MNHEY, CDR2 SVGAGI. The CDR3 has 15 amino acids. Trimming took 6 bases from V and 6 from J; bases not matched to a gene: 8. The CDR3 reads CASRLRTGGFQPQHF. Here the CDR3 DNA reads TGTGCCAGCAGGCTGAGGACAGGGGGTTTTCAGCCCCAGCATTTT.

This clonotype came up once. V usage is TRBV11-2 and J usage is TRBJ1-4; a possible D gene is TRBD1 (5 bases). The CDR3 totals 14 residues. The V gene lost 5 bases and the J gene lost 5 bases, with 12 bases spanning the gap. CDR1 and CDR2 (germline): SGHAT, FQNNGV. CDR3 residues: CASSQGTPNEKLFF. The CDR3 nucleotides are TGTGCCAGCAGCCAAGGGACTCCGAATGAAAAACTGTTTTTT. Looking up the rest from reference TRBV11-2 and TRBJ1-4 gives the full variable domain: EAGVAQSPRYKIIEKRQSVAFWCNPISGHATLYWYQQILGQGPKLLIQFQNNGVVDDSQLPKDRFSAERLKGVDSTLKIQPAKLEDSAVYLCASSQGTPNEKLFFGSGTQLSVL.

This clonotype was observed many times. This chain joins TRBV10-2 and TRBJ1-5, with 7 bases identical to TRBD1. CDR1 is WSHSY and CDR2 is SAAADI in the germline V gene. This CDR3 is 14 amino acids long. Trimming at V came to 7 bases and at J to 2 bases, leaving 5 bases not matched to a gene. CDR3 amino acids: CASTAGGRNQPQHF. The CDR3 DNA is TGCGCCAGCACGGCAGGGGGGCGCAATCAGCCCCAGCATTTT.

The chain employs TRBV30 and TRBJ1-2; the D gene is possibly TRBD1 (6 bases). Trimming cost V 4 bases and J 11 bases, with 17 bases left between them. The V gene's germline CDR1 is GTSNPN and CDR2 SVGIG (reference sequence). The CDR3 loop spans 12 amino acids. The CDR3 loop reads CAWIPGVGGYTF. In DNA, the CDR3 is TGTGCCTGGATCCCAGGGGTGGGGGGGTACACCTTC.

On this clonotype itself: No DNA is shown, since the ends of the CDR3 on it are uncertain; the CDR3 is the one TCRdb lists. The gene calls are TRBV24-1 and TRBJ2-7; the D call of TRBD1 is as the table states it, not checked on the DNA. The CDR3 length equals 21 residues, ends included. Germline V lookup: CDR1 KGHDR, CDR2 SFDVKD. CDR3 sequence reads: CATSETGREQFFGPGTYEQYF.

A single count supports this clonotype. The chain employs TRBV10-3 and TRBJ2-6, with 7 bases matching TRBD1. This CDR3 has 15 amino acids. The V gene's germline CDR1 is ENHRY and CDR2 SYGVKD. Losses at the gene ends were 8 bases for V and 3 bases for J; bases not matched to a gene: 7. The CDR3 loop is CAILDRFGGANVLTF. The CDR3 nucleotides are TGTGCCATCCTGGACAGGTTCGGTGGGGCCAACGTCCTGACTTTC.

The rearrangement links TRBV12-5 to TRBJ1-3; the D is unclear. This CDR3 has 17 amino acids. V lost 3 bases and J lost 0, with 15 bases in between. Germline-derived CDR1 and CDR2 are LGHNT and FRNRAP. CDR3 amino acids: CASGFRTAQYSGNTIYF. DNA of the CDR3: TGTGCTAGTGGTTTCCGGACCGCCCAATACTCTGGAAACACCATATATTTT.

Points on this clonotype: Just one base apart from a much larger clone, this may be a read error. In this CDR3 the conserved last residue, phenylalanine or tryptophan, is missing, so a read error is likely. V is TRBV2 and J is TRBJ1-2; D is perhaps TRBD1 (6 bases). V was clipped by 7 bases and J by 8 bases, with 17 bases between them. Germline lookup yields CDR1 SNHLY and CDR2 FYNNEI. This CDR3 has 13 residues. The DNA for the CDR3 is TGTGCCAGCAAGGAGGGGGGTACGGAGGGCTACACCCTC. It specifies CASKEGGTEGYTL.

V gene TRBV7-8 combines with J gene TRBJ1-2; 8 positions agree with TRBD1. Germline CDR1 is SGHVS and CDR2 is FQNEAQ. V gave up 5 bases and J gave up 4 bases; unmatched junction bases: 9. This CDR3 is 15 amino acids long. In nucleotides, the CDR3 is TGTGCCAGCAGCACGAGGACAGGGCTAGGCTATGGCTACACCTTC. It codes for CASSTRTGLGYGYTF.

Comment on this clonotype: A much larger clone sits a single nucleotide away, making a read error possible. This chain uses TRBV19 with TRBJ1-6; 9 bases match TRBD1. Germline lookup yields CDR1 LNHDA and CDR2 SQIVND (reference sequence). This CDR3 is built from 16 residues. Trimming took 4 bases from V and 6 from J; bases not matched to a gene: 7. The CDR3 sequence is CASSRGGTGCNSPLHF. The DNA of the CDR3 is TGTGCCAGTAGTAGAGGCGGGACAGGGTGTAATTCACCCCTCCACTTT.

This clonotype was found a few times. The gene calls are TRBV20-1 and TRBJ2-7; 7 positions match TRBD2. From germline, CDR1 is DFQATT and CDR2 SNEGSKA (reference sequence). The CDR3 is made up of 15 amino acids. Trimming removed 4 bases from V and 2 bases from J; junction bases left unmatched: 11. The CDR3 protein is CSATDDGRPTYEQYF. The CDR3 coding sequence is TGCAGTGCTACGGACGACGGGAGGCCTACCTACGAGCAGTACTTC.

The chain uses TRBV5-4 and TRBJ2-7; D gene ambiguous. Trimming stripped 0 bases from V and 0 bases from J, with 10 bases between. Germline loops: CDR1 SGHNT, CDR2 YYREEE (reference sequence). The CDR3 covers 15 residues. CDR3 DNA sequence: TGTGCCAGCAGCTTGGGCAGGCTGAGCTCCTACGAGCAGTACTTC. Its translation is CASSLGRLSSYEQYF.

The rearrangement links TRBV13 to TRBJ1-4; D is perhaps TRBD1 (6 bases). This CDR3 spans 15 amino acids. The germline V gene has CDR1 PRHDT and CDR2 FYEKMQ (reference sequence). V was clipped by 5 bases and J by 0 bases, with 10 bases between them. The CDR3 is CASSGGRATNEKLFF. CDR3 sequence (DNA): TGTGCCAGCAGCGGGGGCCGTGCAACTAATGAAAAACTGTTTTTT. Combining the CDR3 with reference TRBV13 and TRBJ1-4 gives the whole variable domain AAGVIQSPRHLIKEKRETATLKCYPIPRHDTVYWYQQGPGQDPQFLISFYEKMQSDKGSIPDRFSAQQFSDYHSELNMSSLELGDSALYFCASSGGRATNEKLFFGSGTQLSVL.

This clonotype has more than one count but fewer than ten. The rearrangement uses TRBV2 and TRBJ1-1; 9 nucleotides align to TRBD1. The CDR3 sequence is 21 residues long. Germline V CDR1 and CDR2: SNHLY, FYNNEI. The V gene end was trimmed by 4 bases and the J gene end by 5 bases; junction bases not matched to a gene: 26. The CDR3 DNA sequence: TGTGCCAGCAGTGGTGATATTGGGAGGGACAGGGTTTCCAGCGGGGGAACTGAAGCTTTCTTT. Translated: CASSGDIGRDRVSSGGTEAFF.

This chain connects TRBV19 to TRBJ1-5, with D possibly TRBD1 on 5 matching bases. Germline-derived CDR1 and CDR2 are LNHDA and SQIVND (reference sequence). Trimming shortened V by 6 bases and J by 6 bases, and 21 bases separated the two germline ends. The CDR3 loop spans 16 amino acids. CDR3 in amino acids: CASSAPSGFQGQPQHF. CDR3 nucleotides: TGTGCCAGTAGCGCCCCTTCAGGGTTTCAGGGTCAGCCCCAGCATTTT.

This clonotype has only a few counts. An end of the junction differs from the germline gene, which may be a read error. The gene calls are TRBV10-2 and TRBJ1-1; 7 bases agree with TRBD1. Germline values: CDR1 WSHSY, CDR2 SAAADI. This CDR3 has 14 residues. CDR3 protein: CASPSGTANTEAFF. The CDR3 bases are TGTGCCAGCCCGTCCGGGACAGCGAACACTGAAGCTTTCTTT.

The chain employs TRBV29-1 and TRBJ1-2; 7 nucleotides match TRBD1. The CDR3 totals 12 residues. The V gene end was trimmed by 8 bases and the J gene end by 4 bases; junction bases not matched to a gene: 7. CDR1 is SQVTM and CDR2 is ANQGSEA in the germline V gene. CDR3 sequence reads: CSSDREGYGYTF. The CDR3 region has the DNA TGCAGCTCTGACAGGGAGGGCTATGGCTACACCTTC.

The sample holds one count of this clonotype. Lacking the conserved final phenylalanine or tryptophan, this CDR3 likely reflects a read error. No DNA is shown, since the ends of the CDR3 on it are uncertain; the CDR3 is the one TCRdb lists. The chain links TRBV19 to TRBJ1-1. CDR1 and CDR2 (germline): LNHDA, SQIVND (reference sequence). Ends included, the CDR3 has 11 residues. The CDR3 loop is CASRSRRDANY.

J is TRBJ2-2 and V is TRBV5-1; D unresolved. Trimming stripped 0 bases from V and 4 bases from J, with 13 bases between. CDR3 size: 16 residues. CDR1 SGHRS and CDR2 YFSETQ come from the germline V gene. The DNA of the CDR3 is TGCGCCAGCAGCTTGGGAGGAAGGGCCGGCACCGGGGAGCTGTTTTTT. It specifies CASSLGGRAGTGELFF.

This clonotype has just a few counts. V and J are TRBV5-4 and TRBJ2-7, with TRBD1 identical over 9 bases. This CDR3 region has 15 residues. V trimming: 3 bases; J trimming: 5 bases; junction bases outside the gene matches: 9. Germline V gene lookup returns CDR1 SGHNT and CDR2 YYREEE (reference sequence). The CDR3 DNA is TGTGCCAGCAGCTGGTTAGACAGGGGGAAGGACGAGCAGTACTTC. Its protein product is CASSWLDRGKDEQYF.

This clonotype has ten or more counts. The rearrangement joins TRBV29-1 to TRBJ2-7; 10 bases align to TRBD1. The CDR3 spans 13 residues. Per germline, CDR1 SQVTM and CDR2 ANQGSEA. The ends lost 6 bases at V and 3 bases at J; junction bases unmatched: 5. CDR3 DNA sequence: TGCAGCGTGACCCGGGACAGGGGCTACGAGCAGTACTTC. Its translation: CSVTRDRGYEQYF.

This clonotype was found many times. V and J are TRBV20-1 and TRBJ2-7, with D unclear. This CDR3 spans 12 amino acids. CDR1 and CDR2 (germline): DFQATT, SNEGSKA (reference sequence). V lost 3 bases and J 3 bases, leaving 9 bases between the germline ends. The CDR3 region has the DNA TGCAGTGCTAGCCGTGAGAGCTACGAGCAGTACTTC. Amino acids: CSASRESYEQYF.

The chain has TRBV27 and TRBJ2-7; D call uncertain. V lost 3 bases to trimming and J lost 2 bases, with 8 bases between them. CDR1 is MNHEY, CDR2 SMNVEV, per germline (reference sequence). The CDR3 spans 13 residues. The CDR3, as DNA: TGTGCCAGCAGTTTGAGCAGCCCCTACGAGCAGTACTTC. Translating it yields CASSLSSPYEQYF.

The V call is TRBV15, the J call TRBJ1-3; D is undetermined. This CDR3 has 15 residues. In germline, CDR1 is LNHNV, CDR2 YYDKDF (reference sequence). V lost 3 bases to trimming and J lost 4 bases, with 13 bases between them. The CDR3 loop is CATSSLWTSGNTIYF. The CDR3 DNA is TGTGCCACCAGCAGTTTATGGACTTCGGGAAACACCATATATTTT.

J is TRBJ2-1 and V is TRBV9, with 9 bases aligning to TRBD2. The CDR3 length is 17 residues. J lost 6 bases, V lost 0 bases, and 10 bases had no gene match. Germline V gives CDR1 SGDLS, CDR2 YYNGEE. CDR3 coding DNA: TGTGCCAGCAGCGTAGGGTTAGGGGCGGGGGGGCTCAATGAGCAGTTCTTC. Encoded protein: CASSVGLGAGGLNEQFF.

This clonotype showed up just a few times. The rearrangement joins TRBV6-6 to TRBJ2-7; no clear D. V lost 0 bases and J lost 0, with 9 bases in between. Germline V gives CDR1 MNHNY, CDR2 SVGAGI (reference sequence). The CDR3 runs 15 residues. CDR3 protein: CASSYSKGFSYEQYF. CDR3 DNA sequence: TGTGCCAGCAGTTACTCGAAAGGGTTCTCCTACGAGCAGTACTTC.